Listed below are T cell receptor beta chains from one sample, sequenced in a study of blood T cells in healthy people across ages. One entry per CDR3 protein results from TCRdb running MiXCR on the 5' RACE reads. The top ten hold about 2.1% of the sample, which has over 1.5 million distinct CDR3 sequences, around half seen once. The sequenced material came from blood. The receptors originated from a woman aged 40-49 years in good health. The CDR3 runs from the conserved cysteine through the conserved F or W. The order of the fields is D gene, V gene, J gene, clone size, CDR3 protein, CDR3 DNA. The D gene is left open where the match is weak. The size field is filled for only some rows; it gives once, few, many or a size class.

d_call: NA
v_call: TRBV6-5
j_call: TRBJ1-2
clone_size: few
cdr3_aa: CASSYGFWRGYTF
cdr3_nt: TGTGCCAGCAGTTACGGATTTTGGAGGGGCTACACCTTC

d_call: TRBD1
v_call: TRBV24-1
j_call: TRBJ2-1
clone_size: few
cdr3_aa: CATSDFRQGYEQFF
cdr3_nt: TGTGCCACCAGTGACTTCCGACAGGGATATGAGCAGTTCTTC

d_call: NA
v_call: TRBV7-2
j_call: TRBJ2-3
clone_size: few
cdr3_aa: CASSQRGQSQDTQYF
cdr3_nt: TGTGCCAGCAGCCAACGAGGCCAAAGTCAAGATACGCAGTATTTT

d_call: TRBD1
v_call: TRBV25-1
j_call: TRBJ1-1
clone_size: NA
cdr3_aa: CASSKRVTGHYDTEAFF
cdr3_nt: TGTGCCAGCAGTAAACGGGTGACAGGGCATTATGACACTGAAGCTTTCTTT

d_call: NA
v_call: TRBV12-5
j_call: TRBJ2-1
clone_size: NA
cdr3_aa: CASVPTDYEQFF
cdr3_nt: TGTGCTAGTGTTCCGACAGACTACGAGCAGTTCTTC

d_call: TRBD2
v_call: TRBV4-3
j_call: TRBJ2-5
clone_size: NA
cdr3_aa: CASSWVLAGLQETQYF
cdr3_nt: TGCGCCAGCAGCTGGGTCTTAGCGGGTCTTCAAGAGACCCAGTACTTC

d_call: NA
v_call: TRBV7-9
j_call: TRBJ2-5
clone_size: NA
cdr3_aa: CASSPRQGGTQYF
cdr3_nt: TGTGCCAGCAGCCCCAGACAGGGAGGGACCCAGTACTTC

d_call: NA
v_call: TRBV18
j_call: TRBJ1-6
clone_size: NA
cdr3_aa: CASSPVDRSPNSPLHF
cdr3_nt: TGTGCCAGCTCACCGGTCGACAGGAGTCCTAATTCACCCCTCCACTTT

d_call: NA
v_call: TRBV28
j_call: TRBJ2-7
clone_size: NA
cdr3_aa: CASSSPWGDSYEQYF
cdr3_nt: TGTGCCAGCAGTTCCCCCTGGGGTGACTCCTACGAGCAGTACTTC

d_call: NA
v_call: TRBV6-6
j_call: TRBJ2-5
clone_size: NA
cdr3_aa: CANSYGQETQYF
cdr3_nt: TGTGCCAACAGTTACGGACAAGAGACCCAGTACTTC

d_call: NA
v_call: TRBV3-1
j_call: TRBJ1-6
clone_size: NA
cdr3_aa: CASSQRSLGTRNNSPLHF
cdr3_nt: TGTGCCAGCAGCCAACGATCCCTCGGGACAAGAAATAATTCACCCCTCCACTTT

d_call: NA
v_call: TRBV10-1
j_call: TRBJ2-3
clone_size: NA
cdr3_aa: CASGSGDADTQYF
cdr3_nt: TGCGCCTCAGGGTCTGGGGACGCAGATACGCAGTATTTT

d_call: NA
v_call: TRBV28
j_call: TRBJ1-2
clone_size: NA
cdr3_aa: CASSDRGQTYGYTF
cdr3_nt: TGTGCCAGCAGTGACCGAGGACAGACCTATGGCTACACCTTC

d_call: TRBD2
v_call: TRBV4-3
j_call: TRBJ2-7
clone_size: NA
cdr3_aa: CASSPKIGLAGSYEQYF
cdr3_nt: TGCGCCAGCAGCCCCAAAATCGGACTAGCGGGGAGCTACGAGCAGTACTTC

d_call: NA
v_call: TRBV4-3
j_call: TRBJ2-7
clone_size: NA
cdr3_aa: CASSQEGDSCYEQYF
cdr3_nt: TGCGCCAGCAGCCAAGAGGGGGACTCCTGCTACGAGCAGTACTTC

d_call: NA
v_call: TRBV7-9
j_call: TRBJ2-5
clone_size: NA
cdr3_aa: CASSLRRTPLGETQYF
cdr3_nt: TGTGCCAGCAGCTTAAGGAGGACCCCGTTGGGAGAGACCCAGTACTTC

d_call: NA
v_call: TRBV20-1
j_call: TRBJ2-5
clone_size: NA
cdr3_aa: CSVAKLETQYF
cdr3_nt: TGCAGTGTGGCTAAATTGGAGACCCAGTACTTC

d_call: NA
v_call: TRBV24-1
j_call: TRBJ2-1
clone_size: NA
cdr3_aa: CATQNREGKWNEQFF
cdr3_nt: TGTGCCACCCAGAACAGGGAAGGAAAGTGGAATGAGCAGTTCTTC

d_call: TRBD1
v_call: TRBV7-2
j_call: TRBJ2-1
clone_size: many
cdr3_aa: CASSRDRGPNEQFF
cdr3_nt: TGTGCCAGCAGCAGGGACAGGGGGCCGAATGAGCAGTTCTTC

d_call: NA
v_call: TRBV16
j_call: TRBJ1-2
clone_size: NA
cdr3_aa: CASSQFLQNTGYTF
cdr3_nt: TGTGCCAGCAGCCAATTCTTACAAAATACCGGCTACACCTTC

d_call: NA
v_call: TRBV11-2
j_call: TRBJ2-7
clone_size: NA
cdr3_aa: CAGSLDPFPRSSYEQYF
cdr3_nt: TGTGCCGGCAGCTTAGATCCCTTTCCACGGAGCTCCTACGAGCAGTACTTC

d_call: TRBD2
v_call: TRBV7-9
j_call: TRBJ2-1
clone_size: few
cdr3_aa: CASSLTGTSGVEQFF
cdr3_nt: TGTGCCAGCAGCTTGACCGGGACTAGCGGGGTTGAGCAGTTCTTC

d_call: NA
v_call: TRBV6-2/TRBV6-3
j_call: TRBJ2-6
clone_size: few
cdr3_aa: CASSYSPVPGLRTGANVLTF
cdr3_nt: TGTGCCAGCAGTTACTCACCTGTACCGGGACTTCGTACTGGGGCCAACGTCCTGACTTTC

d_call: TRBD1
v_call: TRBV2
j_call: TRBJ2-3
clone_size: few
cdr3_aa: CASRKTGGNTDTQYF
cdr3_nt: TGTGCCAGCAGGAAGACAGGGGGTAACACAGATACGCAGTATTTT

d_call: NA
v_call: TRBV6-6
j_call: TRBJ2-7
clone_size: NA
cdr3_aa: CASSHVSYEQYF
cdr3_nt: TGTGCCAGCAGTCACGTCTCTTACGAGCAGTACTTC

d_call: TRBD2
v_call: TRBV12-3/TRBV12-4
j_call: TRBJ2-5
clone_size: NA
cdr3_aa: CASSLGLAEYF
cdr3_nt: TGTGCCAGCAGCTTGGGACTAGCGGAGTACTTC

d_call: TRBD2
v_call: TRBV4-2
j_call: TRBJ2-2
clone_size: once
cdr3_aa: CASSLSGGHGGELFF
cdr3_nt: TGTGCCAGCAGTCTTAGCGGGGGGCATGGCGGGGAGCTGTTTTTT

d_call: NA
v_call: TRBV7-3
j_call: TRBJ2-5
clone_size: NA
cdr3_aa: CASSLSSGTAQTQYF
cdr3_nt: TGTGCCAGCAGCTTAAGTTCAGGGACCGCACAGACCCAGTACTTC

d_call: TRBD2
v_call: TRBV7-2
j_call: TRBJ2-5
clone_size: NA
cdr3_aa: CASSLLVRGLAGDETQYF
cdr3_nt: TGTGCCAGCAGCTTACTAGTTCGAGGACTAGCGGGGGATGAGACCCAGTACTTC

d_call: NA
v_call: TRBV6-1
j_call: TRBJ1-2
clone_size: few
cdr3_aa: CASSEEFWHSDGYTF
cdr3_nt: TGTGCCAGCAGTGAAGAGTTCTGGCACAGTGACGGCTACACCTTC

d_call: TRBD2
v_call: TRBV3-1
j_call: TRBJ2-1
clone_size: once
cdr3_aa: CASSETSGEQFF
cdr3_nt: TGTGCCAGCAGTGAAACTAGCGGTGAGCAGTTCTTC

d_call: TRBD1
v_call: TRBV2
j_call: TRBJ2-7
clone_size: NA
cdr3_aa: CASRGQGATYEQYF
cdr3_nt: TGTGCCAGCAGGGGACAGGGAGCGACCTACGAGCAGTACTTC

d_call: NA
v_call: TRBV27
j_call: TRBJ2-7
clone_size: NA
cdr3_aa: CASSFRGALYNEQYF
cdr3_nt: TGTGCCAGCAGTTTCAGGGGGGCGTTATACAATGAGCAGTACTTC

d_call: TRBD1
v_call: TRBV4-3
j_call: TRBJ2-7
clone_size: NA
cdr3_aa: CASSRWDRAYEQYF
cdr3_nt: TGCGCCAGCAGCCGATGGGACAGGGCTTACGAGCAGTACTTC

d_call: NA
v_call: TRBV15
j_call: TRBJ2-3
clone_size: NA
cdr3_aa: CATSRGSTPFGPDTQYF
cdr3_nt: TGTGCCACCAGCAGAGGCTCCACCCCATTTGGGCCAGATACGCAGTATTTT

d_call: TRBD1
v_call: TRBV20-1
j_call: TRBJ1-2
clone_size: NA
cdr3_aa: CSTRGGGGARYGYTF
cdr3_nt: TGCAGTACTAGAGGAGGAGGGGGCGCGAGATATGGCTACACCTTC

d_call: NA
v_call: TRBV6-2/TRBV6-3
j_call: TRBJ2-6
clone_size: few
cdr3_aa: CASKRGSNVLTF
cdr3_nt: TGTGCCAGCAAGAGGGGAAGCAACGTCCTGACTTTC

d_call: TRBD1
v_call: TRBV28
j_call: TRBJ2-5
clone_size: NA
cdr3_aa: CASGRTGGMETQYF
cdr3_nt: TGTGCCAGCGGTCGGACAGGGGGGATGGAGACCCAGTACTTC

d_call: NA
v_call: TRBV6-5
j_call: TRBJ1-2
clone_size: NA
cdr3_aa: CAIARVGYGYTF
cdr3_nt: TGTGCCATAGCCCGCGTGGGATATGGCTACACCTTC

d_call: NA
v_call: TRBV4-3
j_call: TRBJ1-2
clone_size: NA
cdr3_aa: CASSIQGGSNYGYTF
cdr3_nt: TGCGCCAGCAGCATTCAGGGTGGGTCTAACTATGGCTACACCTTC

d_call: NA
v_call: TRBV21-1
j_call: TRBJ1-1
clone_size: few
cdr3_aa: CASSKSGSYGNTEAFF
cdr3_nt: TGTGCCAGCAGCAAATCGGGGAGTTATGGGAACACTGAAGCTTTCTTT

d_call: NA
v_call: TRBV7-9
j_call: TRBJ1-6
clone_size: few
cdr3_aa: CASSATGLYNSPLHF
cdr3_nt: TGTGCCAGCAGCGCAACGGGTCTCTATAATTCACCCCTCCACTTT

d_call: NA
v_call: TRBV6-2/TRBV6-3
j_call: TRBJ2-7
clone_size: NA
cdr3_aa: CASPRDNNSYEQYF
cdr3_nt: TGTGCCAGCCCTCGGGACAATAATTCCTACGAGCAGTACTTC

d_call: NA
v_call: TRBV7-2
j_call: TRBJ1-4
clone_size: NA
cdr3_aa: CASRPLLTTNEKLFF
cdr3_nt: TGTGCCAGCAGACCTCTCTTGACAACTAATGAAAAACTGTTTTTT

d_call: NA
v_call: TRBV20-1
j_call: TRBJ2-5
clone_size: NA
cdr3_aa: CSADTPGGETQYF
cdr3_nt: TGCAGTGCTGATACGCCAGGGGGGGAGACCCAGTACTTC

d_call: NA
v_call: TRBV28
j_call: TRBJ1-1
clone_size: NA
cdr3_aa: CASSPAPGGTEAFF
cdr3_nt: TGTGCCAGCAGTCCGGCCCCTGGGGGGACTGAAGCTTTCTTT

d_call: TRBD2
v_call: TRBV19
j_call: TRBJ2-7
clone_size: few
cdr3_aa: CASSIGTSDEQYF
cdr3_nt: TGTGCCAGTAGTATTGGGACTAGCGACGAGCAGTACTTC

d_call: TRBD1
v_call: TRBV18
j_call: TRBJ1-1
clone_size: NA
cdr3_aa: CASSPITGDTEAFF
cdr3_nt: TGTGCCAGCTCACCAATCACAGGGGACACTGAAGCTTTCTTT

d_call: NA
v_call: TRBV12-3/TRBV12-4
j_call: TRBJ1-2
clone_size: NA
cdr3_aa: CASSPSGRSYGYTF
cdr3_nt: TGTGCCAGCAGCCCTTCAGGACGGTCTTATGGCTACACCTTC

d_call: TRBD2
v_call: TRBV9
j_call: TRBJ2-1
clone_size: NA
cdr3_aa: CASSVASGDSYEQFF
cdr3_nt: TGTGCCAGCAGCGTAGCTAGCGGGGACAGTTATGAGCAGTTCTTC

d_call: NA
v_call: TRBV7-2
j_call: TRBJ2-1
clone_size: many
cdr3_aa: CASSPQYNEQFF
cdr3_nt: TGTGCCAGCAGCCCGCAGTACAATGAGCAGTTCTTC

d_call: NA
v_call: TRBV5-1
j_call: TRBJ2-5
clone_size: NA
cdr3_aa: CASSFYTGTQETQYF
cdr3_nt: TGCGCCAGCAGCTTTTATACCGGGACCCAAGAGACCCAGTACTTC

d_call: TRBD2
v_call: TRBV20-1
j_call: TRBJ2-1
clone_size: few
cdr3_aa: CSARPSLAGGRNEQFF
cdr3_nt: TGCAGTGCTAGGCCCTCTCTAGCGGGGGGTAGGAATGAGCAGTTCTTC